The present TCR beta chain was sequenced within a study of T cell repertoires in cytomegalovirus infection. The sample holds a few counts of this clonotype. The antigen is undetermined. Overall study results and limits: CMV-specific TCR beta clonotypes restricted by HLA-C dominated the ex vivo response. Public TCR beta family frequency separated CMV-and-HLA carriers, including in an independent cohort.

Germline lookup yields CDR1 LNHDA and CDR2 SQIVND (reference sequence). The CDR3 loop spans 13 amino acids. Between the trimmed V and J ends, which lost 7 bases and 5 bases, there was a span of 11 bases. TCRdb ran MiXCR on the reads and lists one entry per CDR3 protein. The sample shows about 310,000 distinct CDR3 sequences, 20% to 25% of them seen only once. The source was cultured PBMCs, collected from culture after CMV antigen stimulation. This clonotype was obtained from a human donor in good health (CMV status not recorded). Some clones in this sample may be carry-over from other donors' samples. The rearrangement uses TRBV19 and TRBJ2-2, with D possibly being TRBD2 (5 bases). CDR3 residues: CASNPRRTGELFF. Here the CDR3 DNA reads TGTGCCAGTAACCCTCGGAGGACCGGGGAGCTGTTTTTT.